This passage covers 17 T cell receptor beta chains from one sample sequenced in a study of blood T cell repertoires in COVID-19. Sequencing used immunoSEQ multiplex PCR; TCRdb keeps in-frame clones, though not all of them. The data show around 100,000 clones, with around 85% seen just once and 10% to 15% held by the top ten. Specimen: peripheral blood. These TCRs come from a human donor in a cohort sampled during active COVID-19.

The genes are TRBV3-1 (or the pseudogene TRBV3-2) and TRBJ2-1, with TRBD2 as a possible D gene (5 bases). Deletions cut 4 bases from V and 0 bases from J, with 7 bases between. Germline V gene sequence: CDR1 LGHDT, CDR2 YNNKEL (reference sequence). This CDR3 is 14 amino acids long. CDR3 nucleotides: TGTGCCAGCAGCCCTAGCCTCTCCTACAATGAGCAGTTCTTC. It is translated as CASSPSLSYNEQFF.

The V gene is TRBV13, the J gene TRBJ1-6; 8 bases agree with TRBD1. CDR3 length: 16 amino acids. From germline, CDR1 is PRHDT and CDR2 FYEKMQ (reference sequence). J lost 10 bases, V lost 5 bases, and 13 bases had no gene match. CDR3 coding DNA: TGTGCCAGCAGCCACCATTTTGACAGGGGCTTCTCACCCCTCCACTTT. It is translated as CASSHHFDRGFSPLHF.

This chain uses TRBV5-5 with TRBJ1-1, with 7 bases fitting TRBD1. The CDR3 length is 14 residues. The germline CDR1 and CDR2 sequences are SGHKS and YYEKEE (reference sequence). Trimming cost V 4 bases and J 5 bases; bases outside gene matches: 8. CDR3 protein: CASSVGQPRTEAFF. The DNA of the CDR3 is TGTGCCAGCAGCGTGGGACAGCCAAGGACTGAAGCTTTCTTT.

V usage is TRBV5-4 and J usage is TRBJ1-2, with 9 bases lining up with TRBD1. V trimming: 4 bases; J trimming: 9 bases; junction bases outside the gene matches: 10. This CDR3 contains 14 residues. CDR1 is SGHNT and CDR2 is YYREEE in the germline V gene (reference sequence). The CDR3 loop is CASSLRGQGKSYTF. The CDR3 DNA reads TGTGCCAGCAGCCTACGTGGACAGGGGAAGAGCTACACCTTC.

J is TRBJ1-6 and V is TRBV11-2, with D perhaps TRBD1 (5 bases). CDR1 SGHAT and CDR2 FQNNGV come from the germline V gene. This CDR3 has 14 amino acids. V lost 3 bases and J 8 bases, leaving 11 bases between the germline ends. The CDR3 protein is CASSFFGGDSPLHF. CDR3 bases: TGTGCCAGCAGCTTTTTTGGGGGGGATTCACCCCTCCACTTT.

The genes are TRBV7-2 and TRBJ2-1, with 8 nucleotides matching TRBD2. The J segment lost 9 bases and the V segment lost 5 bases, leaving 9 bases of the junction unmatched. There are 14 residues in the CDR3. Germline CDR1 is SGHTA and CDR2 is FQGNSA. The CDR3 is CASSPTSGHGEQFF. The DNA for the CDR3 is TGTGCCAGCAGCCCAACTAGCGGCCACGGTGAGCAGTTCTTC.

In this sample, this clone turned up once. The V and J genes are TRBV7-9 and TRBJ2-7; TRBD2 matches 10 bases. The CDR3 spans 15 residues. Per germline, CDR1 SEHNR and CDR2 FQNEAQ (reference sequence). V lost 4 bases to trimming and J lost 3 bases; unmatched junction nucleotides: 6. The DNA of the CDR3 is TGTGCCAGCAGCTCCACTAGCGGGAAAGTCTACGAGCAGTACTTC. Encoded protein: CASSSTSGKVYEQYF.

This sequence joins TRBV27 and TRBJ2-1, with D perhaps matching TRBD2 (6 bases). Germline V gene data show CDR1 as MNHEY and CDR2 as SMNVEV (reference sequence). Trimming pared 3 bases from V and 10 bases from J, leaving 16 bases between. The CDR3 runs 14 residues. The CDR3 sequence: CASSLWDGREEQFF. The DNA for the CDR3 is TGTGCCAGCAGTTTGTGGGACGGTCGGGAGGAGCAGTTCTTC.

V usage is TRBV6-5 and J usage is TRBJ2-5, with 10 positions matching TRBD2. V lost 2 bases, J lost 5 bases, and 8 bases stayed unmatched. In germline, CDR1 is MNHEY, CDR2 SVGAGI. This CDR3 contains 16 residues. The CDR3 DNA is TGTGCCAGCAGTTACCTTAGCGGGGGGAGGAGGGAGACCCAGTACTTC. This sequence encodes CASSYLSGGRRETQYF.

This clone came up a few times. V gene TRBV7-2 combines with J gene TRBJ2-3; a weak D match, TRBD2 (5 bases). Germline CDR1 reads SGHTA; CDR2 reads FQGNSA. Trimming pared 6 bases from V and 2 bases from J, leaving 9 bases between. The CDR3 covers 13 residues. CDR3 region: CASSNGITDTQYF. As DNA, the CDR3 is TGTGCCAGCAGTAACGGGATCACAGATACGCAGTATTTT.

The genes are TRBV3-1 (or the pseudogene TRBV3-2) and TRBJ2-4; 10 bases fit TRBD2. This CDR3 comprises 17 residues. The J segment lost 2 bases and the V segment lost 0 bases, leaving 4 bases of the junction unmatched. Germline lookup yields CDR1 LGHDT and CDR2 YNNKEL (reference sequence). The CDR3 sequence is CASSQDASGRTKNIQYF. The CDR3, as DNA: TGTGCCAGCAGCCAAGACGCTAGCGGGAGAACCAAAAACATTCAGTACTTC.

V and J are TRBV28 and TRBJ2-5, with D possibly TRBD2 on 6 matching bases. V lost 8 bases, J lost 4 bases, and 11 bases lay in between. The CDR3 runs to 12 residues. Germline lookup yields CDR1 MDHEN and CDR2 SYDVKM. The DNA of the CDR3 is TGTGCCAGCGGGGTTAGCGGAGAGACCCAGTACTTC. Residues: CASGVSGETQYF. Together with reference TRBV28 and TRBJ2-5, the CDR3 gives the full variable domain: DVKVTQSSRYLVKRTGEKVFLECVQDMDHENMFWYRQDPGLGLRLIYFSYDVKMKEKGDIPEGYSVSREKKERFSLILESASTNQTSMYLCASGVSGETQYFGPGTRLLVL.

The chain uses TRBV10-2 and TRBJ2-7; D remains unclear. Germline CDR1 and CDR2: WSHSY and SAAADI. The CDR3 loop spans 14 amino acids. The ends were cut back, 2 bases at V and 6 bases at J, with 14 bases in the middle. In DNA, the CDR3 is TGCGCCAGCAGTGAGGCTGAACTTTCATCCGAGCAGTACTTC. It yields the protein CASSEAELSSEQYF.

This clone has a single count. The V gene is TRBV19, the J gene TRBJ1-2, with 7 bases that match TRBD1. Trimming cost V 1 base and J 4 bases; bases outside gene matches: 21. This CDR3 has 20 residues. CDR1 LNHDA and CDR2 SQIVND come from the germline V gene (reference sequence). CDR3 bases: TGTGCCAGTAGTATAGTAGTACCGGGACAGCAGAAATCCTCAGTCTATGGCTACACCTTC. Amino acid sequence: CASSIVVPGQQKSSVYGYTF.

This sequence joins TRBV6-2 or TRBV6-3 and TRBJ2-7; 7 bases fit TRBD2. Unmatched junction bases numbered 9, after V lost 6 bases and J lost 4 bases. Looked up from germline, CDR1 is MNHEY and CDR2 is SVGEGT. The CDR3 covers 14 residues. CDR3 sequence: CASSRSSGTYEQYF. CDR3 nucleotide sequence: TGTGCCAGCAGCCGCTCTAGCGGAACTTACGAGCAGTACTTC.

V gene TRBV5-1 combines with J gene TRBJ2-7; 8 nucleotides match TRBD1. V gave up 0 bases and J gave up 4 bases; unmatched junction bases: 6. Germline CDR1 SGHRS, CDR2 YFSETQ. CDR3 length equals 15 residues. The CDR3 sequence: CASSLEGRGPYEQYF. CDR3 sequence (DNA): TGCGCCAGCAGCTTGGAGGGCAGGGGGCCATACGAGCAGTACTTC.

This chain links TRBV2 with TRBJ1-2, with D uncertain. This CDR3 region has 12 residues. Germline V lookup: CDR1 SNHLY, CDR2 FYNNEI. The V and J ends lost 4 bases and 1 base respectively, with 4 bases between them. CDR3 loop: CASSVNNYGYTF. The CDR3 DNA reads as TGTGCCAGCAGTGTCAATAACTATGGCTACACCTTC.